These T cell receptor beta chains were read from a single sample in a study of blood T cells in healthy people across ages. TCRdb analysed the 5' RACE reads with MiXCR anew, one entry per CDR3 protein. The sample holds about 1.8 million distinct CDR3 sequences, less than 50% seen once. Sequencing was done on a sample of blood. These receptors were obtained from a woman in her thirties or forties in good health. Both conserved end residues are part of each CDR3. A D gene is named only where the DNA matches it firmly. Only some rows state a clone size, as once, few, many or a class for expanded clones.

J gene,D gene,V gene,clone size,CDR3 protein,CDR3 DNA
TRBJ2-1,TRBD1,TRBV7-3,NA,CASSLIGTGWNEQFF,TGTGCCAGCAGCTTAATCGGGACAGGGTGGAATGAGCAGTTCTTC
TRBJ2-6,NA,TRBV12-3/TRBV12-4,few,CASSPLRANVLTF,TGTGCCAGCAGTCCCCTTCGGGCCAACGTCCTGACTTTC
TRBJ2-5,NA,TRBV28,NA,CASSFRFRAKQETQYF,TGTGCCAGCAGTTTTAGATTCCGGGCTAAACAAGAGACCCAGTACTTC
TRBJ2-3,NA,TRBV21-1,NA,CASSKRGAGETDTQYF,TGTGCCAGCAGCAAAAGAGGGGCAGGGGAGACAGATACGCAGTATTTT
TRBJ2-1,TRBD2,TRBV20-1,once,CSGTSGSPPQQFF,TGCAGTGGTACTAGCGGGAGCCCGCCCCAGCAGTTCTTC
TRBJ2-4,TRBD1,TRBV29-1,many,CSVGGQQGAKNIQYF,TGCAGCGTTGGGGGACAACAGGGGGCTAAGAACATTCAGTACTTC
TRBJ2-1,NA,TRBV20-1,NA,CSAFPGPPETEGLGEQFF,TGCAGTGCTTTCCCCGGCCCCCCGGAGACCGAGGGTCTCGGTGAGCAGTTCTTC
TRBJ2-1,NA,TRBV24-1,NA,CATSQVNEQFF,TGTGCCACCAGTCAGGTAAATGAGCAGTTCTTC
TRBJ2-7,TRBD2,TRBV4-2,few,CASSQDLAATYEQYF,TGTGCCAGCAGCCAAGATCTAGCGGCCACCTACGAGCAGTACTTC
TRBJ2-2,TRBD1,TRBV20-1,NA,CSARDSGQGAFGELFF,TGCAGTGCTAGGGATTCAGGGCAGGGGGCTTTTGGGGAGCTGTTTTTT
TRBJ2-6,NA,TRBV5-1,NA,CASSLETGRSSSGANVLTF,TGCGCCAGCAGCTTGGAGACAGGTCGTTCCAGCTCTGGGGCCAACGTCCTGACTTTC
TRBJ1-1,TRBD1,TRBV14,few,CASSQTGGYGTEAFF,TGTGCCAGCAGCCAGACAGGGGGCTATGGCACTGAAGCTTTCTTT
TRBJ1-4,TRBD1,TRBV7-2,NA,CASSSYGTGEGEKLFF,TGTGCCAGCAGCTCGTATGGGACAGGGGAGGGTGAAAAACTGTTTTTT
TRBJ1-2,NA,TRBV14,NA,CASSQYRVGSYGYTF,TGTGCCAGCAGCCAATACAGGGTCGGAAGCTATGGCTACACCTTC
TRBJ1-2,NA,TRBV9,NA,CASSPGAGRPYGYTF,TGTGCCAGCAGCCCCGGGGCGGGGAGGCCGTATGGCTACACCTTC
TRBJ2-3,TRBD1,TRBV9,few,CASSGGTGRTDTQYF,TGTGCCAGCAGCGGCGGGACAGGGAGGACAGATACGCAGTATTTT